This TCR beta chain was retrieved from a study of T cells expressing NK-cell markers (TCRdb year 2020). Regarding the research as a whole: In sorted CD3+CD56+NKG2C+, CD3+CD56+NKG2C- and CD3+CD56-NKG2C+ T-cell subsets from eight or nine donors, TCR beta-chain repertoires were profiled. Among the eight sequenced donors, seven were HCMV-seropositive and one was HCMV-seronegative. The eight sequenced donors were randomly selected healthy volunteers, three men and five women. The libraries were sequenced on Illumina HiSeq 2000/2500, MiSeq or NextSeq, producing 2 x 150 bp reads.

The CDR3 runs 16 amino acids, cysteine and phenylalanine included. No DNA is listed. CDR1 SGHAT and CDR2 FQNNGV are derived from the germline V gene. The reads were generated on an Illumina HiSeq 2000. The TCR beta cDNA libraries were made using 5'RACE template switching, a step that added both a universal primer site and unique molecular identifiers. Synthesis of cDNA was primed from the TCR beta constant segment and was followed by two consecutive PCR amplification steps. Concerning the study's data processing: MIGEC was used to demultiplex reads and group reads by UMI, and MiTCR was used to assemble and quantify clonotypes. To exclude erroneous sequences, only TCR cDNA sequences supported by at least two reads were retained. The tcR package was used for downstream repertoire analysis, and clonotypes were matched across fractions by CDR3 nucleotide sequence plus V segment. VDJmatch was used to annotate antigen specificity against VDJdb, with one amino acid substitution in CDR3 permitted. Each CDR3 protein sequence appears as one entry after TCRdb reprocessed the reads, and no DNA is included. These V and J calls derive from TCRdb rather than the authors' analysis. The table of this sample itemizes roughly 390,000 distinct CDR3 sequences. The ten largest account for around 10% of the sample.

On this clonotype: Its antigen target is currently unknown.

HCMV-specific IgG was detected in serum with a commercial ELISA kit to determine HCMV serostatus. Ficoll density gradient centrifugation was used to isolate peripheral blood mononuclear cells from blood. Overall study outcomes, separate from this receptor: Whether the expanded NKG2C-expressing T cell clones were specific for HCMV antigens was left unclear. For six donors, the dominant CD3+CD56+NKG2C+ clonotypes were among the top 10 CD8+ clonotypes and accounted for about 1.0-7.5% of CD8+ T cells. Those dominant clonotypes were again the most abundant among CD3+CD56-NKG2C+ cells in a few donors, at 28.3-60.1%.

The material sequenced was blood T cells: a sorted CD56 or NKG2C T cell subset, CD4+ or CD8+ T cells, or bulk PBMC T cells (not recorded which). The chain joins TRBV11-2 to TRBJ1-2; TCRdb designates TRBD1, a call that cannot be tested without DNA. The clonotype was recovered from a woman between 50 and 59 years old in good health. Donor details come from another sample of the same person, matched by shared clones. The CDR3 has the sequence CASSPIAGGRGYGYTF.